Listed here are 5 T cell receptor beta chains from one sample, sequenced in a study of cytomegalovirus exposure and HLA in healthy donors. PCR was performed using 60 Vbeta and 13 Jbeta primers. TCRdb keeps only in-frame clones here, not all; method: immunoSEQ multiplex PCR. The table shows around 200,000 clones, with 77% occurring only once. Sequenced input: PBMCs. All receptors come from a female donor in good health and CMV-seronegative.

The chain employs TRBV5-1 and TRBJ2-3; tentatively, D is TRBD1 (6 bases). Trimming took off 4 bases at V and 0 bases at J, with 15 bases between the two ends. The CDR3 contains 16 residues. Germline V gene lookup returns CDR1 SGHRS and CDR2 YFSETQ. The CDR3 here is CASSGRVGGSTDTQYF. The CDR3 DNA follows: TGCGCCAGCAGCGGGCGGGTAGGGGGTAGCACAGATACGCAGTATTTT. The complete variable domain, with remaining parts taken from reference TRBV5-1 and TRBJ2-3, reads KAGVTQTPRYLIKTRGQQVTLSCSPISGHRSVSWYQQTPGQGLQFLFEYFSETQRNKGNFPGRFSGRQFSNSRSEMNVSTLELGDSALYLCASSGRVGGSTDTQYFGPGTRLTVL.

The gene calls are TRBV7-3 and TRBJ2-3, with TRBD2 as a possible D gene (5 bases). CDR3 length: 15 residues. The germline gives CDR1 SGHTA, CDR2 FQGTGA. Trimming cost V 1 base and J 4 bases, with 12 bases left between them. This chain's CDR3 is CASSLSPGSADTQYF. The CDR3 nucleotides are TGTGCCAGCAGCTTAAGCCCGGGGAGTGCAGATACGCAGTATTTT.

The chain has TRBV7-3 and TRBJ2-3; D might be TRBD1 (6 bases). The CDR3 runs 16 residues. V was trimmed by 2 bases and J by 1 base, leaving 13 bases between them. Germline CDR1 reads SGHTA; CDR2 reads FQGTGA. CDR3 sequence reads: CASSLYPQGRTDTQYF. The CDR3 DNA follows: TGTGCCAGCAGCTTATATCCACAGGGCCGCACAGATACGCAGTATTTT.

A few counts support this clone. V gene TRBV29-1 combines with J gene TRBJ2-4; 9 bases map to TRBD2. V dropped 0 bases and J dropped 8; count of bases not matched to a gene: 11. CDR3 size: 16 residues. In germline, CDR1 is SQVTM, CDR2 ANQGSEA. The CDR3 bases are TGCAGCGTTGAAGATGTCACTCGCGGGGGGGAGGACATTCAGTACTTC. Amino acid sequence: CSVEDVTRGGEDIQYF.

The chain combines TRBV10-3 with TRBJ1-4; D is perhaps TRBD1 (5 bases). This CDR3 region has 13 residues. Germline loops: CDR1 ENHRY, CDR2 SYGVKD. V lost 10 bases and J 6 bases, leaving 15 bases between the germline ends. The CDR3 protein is CATRGGADEKLFF. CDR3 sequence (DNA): TGTGCCACTCGCGGTGGGGCGGATGAAAAACTGTTTTTT.